One and the same sample provided the 32 T cell receptor beta chains below, sequenced in a study of CD8 T cells in Susac syndrome. After extraction with the RNeasy kit, about 0.5 to 1 ug of the RNA was reverse transcribed using random hexamers. TCRdb re-analysed the immunoSEQ multiplex PCR reads in MiXCR, keeping a single row per CDR3 protein. This table has some 170,000 distinct CDR3 sequences, around 96% appearing once. The sequenced material came from CD4+ T cells from PBMCs. The source is a human donor in good health.

The chain has TRBV30 and TRBJ2-7; 8 nucleotides line up with TRBD1. Germline V CDR1 and CDR2: GTSNPN, SVGIG (reference sequence). This CDR3 contains 13 residues. V shed 4 bases, J shed 7 bases, and the junction held 9 bases outside the gene matches. The DNA for the CDR3 is TGTGCCTGGAATCCCGGGACAGGTCGTGAGCAGTACTTC. It yields the protein CAWNPGTGREQYF.

This sequence joins TRBV4-2 and TRBJ2-6; no clear D gene. The germline V gene encodes CDR1 LGHNA and CDR2 YNFKEQ. The CDR3 is made up of 17 amino acids. Deletions cut 0 bases from V and 1 base from J, with 10 bases between. CDR3 DNA sequence: TGTGCCAGCAGCCAAGAGGGTTGGGGTTCTGGGGCCAACGTCCTGACTTTC. This encodes CASSQEGWGSGANVLTF.

The gene calls are TRBV24-1 and TRBJ2-2; no reliable D call. V lost 9 bases, J lost 1 base, and 8 bases lay in between. Looked up from germline, CDR1 is KGHDR and CDR2 is SFDVKD. The CDR3 sequence is 13 residues long. In nucleotides, the CDR3 is TGTGCCACCGCTAAGGGGAACACCGGGGAGCTGTTTTTT. It translates to CATAKGNTGELFF.

This clonotype occurred once. CDR3 loop: CASSDTGVEFDIQYF. CDR3 in DNA: TGTGCCAGCTCAGACACAGGGGTCGAGTTTGACATTCAGTACTTC. The chain is built from TRBV18 and TRBJ2-4, with TRBD1 matching 7 bases. Per the germline V gene, CDR1 is KGHSH and CDR2 is LQKENI. The CDR3 is made up of 15 amino acids. J gave up 8 bases and V 5 bases, and 12 bases lay outside the gene matches.

The count of this clonotype is one. This chain links TRBV12-3 or TRBV12-4 with TRBJ2-1; the D is unclear. This CDR3 region has 14 residues. V lost 5 bases and J lost 5, with 13 bases in between. The CDR3 DNA is TGTGCCAGCAGTCCCGTGACTGGTAACAATGAGCAGTTCTTC. Amino acids: CASSPVTGNNEQFF.

V gene TRBV29-1 combines with J gene TRBJ2-7, with TRBD2 identical over 8 bases. The ends lost 7 bases at V and 6 bases at J; junction bases unmatched: 8. Germline lookup yields CDR1 SQVTM and CDR2 ANQGSEA. The CDR3 is 12 amino acids. CDR3 coding DNA: TGCAGCGCTGGGACTAGTTCGCGCGAGCAGTACTTC. Its translation: CSAGTSSREQYF.

Note on this clonotype: The junction differs from germline at one of its ends, possibly a read error. The chain uses TRBV23-1 and TRBJ2-7; 9 bases are shared with TRBD1. TRBV23-1 is classed as an ORF, of uncertain function. This CDR3 has 13 amino acids. CDR3 protein: CASCPSGTGSGNF. CDR3 bases: TGCGCCAGCTGTCCAAGTGGGACAGGGAGTGGAAACTTC.

The J gene is TRBJ1-1, the V gene TRBV27, with D uncertain. This CDR3 region has 13 residues. V shed 0 bases and J shed 8 bases, with 10 bases lying between them. Germline CDR1 MNHEY, CDR2 SMNVEV (reference sequence). The CDR3 region is CASSLSRVREAFF. The CDR3 DNA reads TGTGCCAGCAGTTTATCAAGGGTTCGCGAAGCTTTCTTT.

The chain uses TRBV12-3 or TRBV12-4 and TRBJ1-4, with D unclear. This CDR3 region has 15 residues. The V gene lost 6 bases and the J gene lost 0 bases, with 11 bases spanning the gap. The CDR3: CASRGRHSTNEKLFF. The CDR3 bases are TGTGCCAGCAGGGGTAGACATTCAACTAATGAAAAACTGTTTTTT.

This chain joins TRBV4-3 and TRBJ2-7; TRBD2 aligns across 8 bases. The CDR3 has 15 amino acids. The ends lost 0 bases at V and 4 bases at J; junction bases unmatched: 5. CDR1 is LGHNA, CDR2 YSLEER, per germline. The CDR3 sequence: CASSQDWGGRYEQYF. The CDR3 DNA follows: TGCGCCAGCAGCCAAGATTGGGGCGGGAGGTACGAGCAGTACTTC.

The CDR3 here is CASSLSGRAPYNEQFF. The DNA for the CDR3 is TGTGCCAGCAGCCTTAGCGGGAGGGCCCCCTACAATGAGCAGTTCTTC. The rearrangement links TRBV7-9 to TRBJ2-1; the match to TRBD2 covers 11 bases. V was clipped by 5 bases and J by 2 bases; unmatched bases: 5. The CDR3 is 16 amino acids. The germline V gene encodes CDR1 SEHNR and CDR2 FQNEAQ (reference sequence).

The rearrangement joins TRBV6-5 to TRBJ1-2; the D gene is possibly TRBD1 (5 bases). The CDR3 length is 14 residues. The V and J ends lost 5 bases and 6 bases respectively, with 16 bases between them. From germline, CDR1 is MNHEY and CDR2 SVGAGI. The CDR3 nucleotides are TGTGCCAGCAGTGTCCGGGACCGAAGTCATGGCTACACCTTC. Translated, it gives CASSVRDRSHGYTF.

The chain has TRBV30 and TRBJ1-1; a possible D gene is TRBD1 (5 bases). The CDR3 is 12 amino acids. Trimming shortened V by 3 bases and J by 8 bases, and 13 bases separated the two germline ends. Germline V gene lookup returns CDR1 GTSNPN and CDR2 SVGIG (reference sequence). CDR3 residues: CAWSSQGEEAFF. CDR3 bases: TGTGCCTGGAGCTCCCAGGGAGAGGAAGCTTTCTTT.

The V gene is TRBV30, the J gene TRBJ1-1, with D possibly matching TRBD1 (5 bases). Germline V gives CDR1 GTSNPN, CDR2 SVGIG (reference sequence). The V end lost 6 bases, the J end lost 8 bases, and 16 bases lay between the germline ends. This CDR3 has 12 residues. The CDR3 DNA follows: TGTGCCTGCCATAAACGCGACAGCGAAGCTTTCTTT. Its protein product is CACHKRDSEAFF. The full variable domain, rest sourced from reference TRBV30 and TRBJ1-1, is SQTIHQWPATLVQPVGSPLSLECTVEGTSNPNLYWYRQAAGRGLQLLFYSVGIGQISSEVPQNLSASRPQDRQFILSSKKLLLSDSGFYLCACHKRDSEAFFGQGTRLTVV.

The chain is built from TRBV7-3 and TRBJ2-1, with 9 bases identical to TRBD1. The CDR3 contains 14 residues. V was clipped by 5 bases and J by 6 bases; unmatched bases: 5. Germline loops: CDR1 SGHTA, CDR2 FQGTGA. CDR3 region: CASSPNRGPNEQFF. The CDR3 nucleotides read TGTGCCAGCAGCCCCAACAGGGGGCCCAATGAGCAGTTCTTC.

The chain carries TRBV29-1 and TRBJ2-7, with 8 nucleotides matching TRBD2. CDR1 is SQVTM, CDR2 ANQGSEA, per germline. The CDR3 is made up of 12 amino acids. After removal of 5 bases from V and 2 bases from J, the junction contained 2 bases not matched to a gene. CDR3 loop: CSVRGGTYEQYF. In DNA, the CDR3 is TGCAGCGTTCGGGGGGGAACCTACGAGCAGTACTTC.

The chain uses TRBV30 and TRBJ2-7; tentative D call: TRBD2 (5 bases). The CDR3 extends over 12 amino acids. Per germline, CDR1 GTSNPN and CDR2 SVGIG (reference sequence). The ends were cut back, 7 bases at V and 2 bases at J, with 12 bases in the middle. CDR3 sequence: CASFRGTYEQYF. CDR3 sequence (DNA): TGTGCCTCCTTTCGGGGAACCTACGAGCAGTACTTC. The full variable domain, its missing parts supplied by reference TRBV30 and TRBJ2-7, is SQTIHQWPATLVQPVGSPLSLECTVEGTSNPNLYWYRQAAGRGLQLLFYSVGIGQISSEVPQNLSASRPQDRQFILSSKKLLLSDSGFYLCASFRGTYEQYFGPGTRLTVT.

V is TRBV29-1 and J is TRBJ2-1; D ambiguous. The V and J ends lost 6 bases and 3 bases respectively, with 18 bases between them. The length of the CDR3 is 15 residues. The germline CDR1 and CDR2 sequences are SQVTM and ANQGSEA. As DNA, the CDR3 is TGCAGCGTAAACAGACACGAACTCGGCTACAATGAGCAGTTCTTC. It specifies CSVNRHELGYNEQFF.

This rearrangement joins TRBV5-1 to TRBJ2-6; TRBD1 agrees at 8 bases. The CDR3 sequence is 18 residues long. The germline gives CDR1 SGHRS, CDR2 YFSETQ. The trim removed 7 bases at V and 0 bases at J, leaving 12 bases unmatched. DNA for the CDR3: TGCGCCAGCTCGGCAGGGGGCACCTCAACCTCTGGGGCCAACGTCCTGACTTTC. It translates to CASSAGGTSTSGANVLTF.

J is TRBJ2-1 and V is TRBV7-2; a weak D match, TRBD2 (6 bases). This CDR3 contains 17 residues. The V end was cut by 1 base, the J end by 0 bases, with 13 bases between. CDR1 SGHTA and CDR2 FQGNSA come from the germline V gene. CDR3 bases: TGTGCCAGCAGCTTAGGGGTACTCGGGAGCTCCTACAATGAGCAGTTCTTC. This sequence encodes CASSLGVLGSSYNEQFF.

This sequence joins TRBV28 and TRBJ1-3; D is undetermined. Trimming took 10 bases from V and 0 from J, leaving 13 bases between them. Germline lookup yields CDR1 MDHEN and CDR2 SYDVKM. This CDR3 is 14 amino acids long. The CDR3 here is CATLSRSSGNTIYF. CDR3 bases: TGTGCCACCCTCAGCCGGAGCTCTGGAAACACCATATATTTT.

The chain combines TRBV4-3 with TRBJ2-7; D gene uncertain. Trimming pared 8 bases from V and 4 bases from J, leaving 12 bases between. Germline values: CDR1 LGHNA, CDR2 YSLEER. The length of the CDR3 is 12 residues. The CDR3 region is CASGAPRYEQYF. CDR3 nucleotide sequence: TGCGCCAGCGGAGCCCCGAGGTACGAGCAGTACTTC.

J is TRBJ2-7 and V is TRBV6-2 or TRBV6-3; 8 bases line up with TRBD1. The germline V gene encodes CDR1 MNHEY and CDR2 SVGEGT. The V gene end was trimmed by 6 bases and the J gene end by 2 bases; junction bases not matched to a gene: 9. The CDR3 is 15 residues long. CDR3 region: CASRRTGLGPYEQYF. In DNA, the CDR3 is TGTGCCAGCAGGAGGACAGGGTTGGGCCCCTACGAGCAGTACTTC.

The chain employs TRBV23-1 and TRBJ2-7, with 7 bases aligning to TRBD1. TRBV23-1 is classed as an ORF, of uncertain function. This CDR3 region has 14 residues. The V gene end was trimmed by 6 bases and the J gene end by 3 bases; junction bases not matched to a gene: 8. This CDR3 is CASRIGTDFYEQYF. CDR3 in DNA: TGCGCCAGCAGGATCGGGACAGACTTCTACGAGCAGTACTTC.

This sequence joins TRBV19 and TRBJ2-7, with TRBD2 as a possible D gene (5 bases). V was trimmed by 10 bases and J by 5 bases, leaving 15 bases between them. This CDR3 spans 12 amino acids. Germline CDR1 LNHDA, CDR2 SQIVND (reference sequence). CDR3 amino acids: CATIPHGDEQYF. CDR3 coding DNA: TGTGCCACCATCCCCCACGGGGACGAGCAGTACTTC.

The V gene is TRBV7-3, the J gene TRBJ2-1, with 8 nucleotides matching TRBD2. Germline CDR1 reads SGHTA; CDR2 reads FQGTGA. The CDR3 runs to 14 residues. V was pared by 1 base and J by 8 bases, with 4 bases of the junction left unmatched. CDR3 coding DNA: TGTGCCAGCAGCTTAAGGGACGGGAGGGATGAGCAGTTCTTC. It specifies CASSLRDGRDEQFF.

This chain uses TRBV30 with TRBJ1-2; no definite D call. V was clipped by 1 base and J by 4 bases, with 7 bases between them. The CDR3 extends over 12 amino acids. Germline V gene data show CDR1 as GTSNPN and CDR2 as SVGIG (reference sequence). CDR3 amino acids: CAWSEDFYGYTF. The DNA of the CDR3 is TGTGCCTGGAGTGAGGACTTCTATGGCTACACCTTC. Complete variable domain (other parts from reference TRBV30 and TRBJ1-2): SQTIHQWPATLVQPVGSPLSLECTVEGTSNPNLYWYRQAAGRGLQLLFYSVGIGQISSEVPQNLSASRPQDRQFILSSKKLLLSDSGFYLCAWSEDFYGYTFGSGTRLTVV.

The chain carries TRBV3-1 and TRBJ2-3, with D possibly being TRBD2 (6 bases). This CDR3 is built from 14 residues. CDR1 is LGHDT, CDR2 YNNKEL, per germline (reference sequence). V lost 3 bases to trimming and J lost 4 bases, with 11 bases between them. The CDR3 here is CASSHSGSADTQYF. In DNA, the CDR3 is TGTGCCAGCAGCCATTCCGGGAGTGCAGATACGCAGTATTTT.

The chain is built from TRBV27 and TRBJ2-3; TRBD1 agrees at 9 bases. Trimming removed 0 bases from V and 2 bases from J; junction bases left unmatched: 12. The CDR3 is made up of 19 amino acids. Germline CDR1 and CDR2: MNHEY and SMNVEV (reference sequence). The chain's CDR3 is CASSLSRDRVARDTDTQYF. For the CDR3, the DNA is TGTGCCAGCAGTTTATCGCGGGACAGGGTGGCGCGGGACACAGATACGCAGTATTTT.

This clonotype was detected once. The chain combines TRBV7-2 with TRBJ2-7; D is perhaps TRBD2 (6 bases). The V gene's germline CDR1 is SGHTA and CDR2 FQGNSA. The CDR3 loop spans 15 amino acids. V was cut by 5 bases and J by 4 bases, with 18 bases left in between. The CDR3 coding sequence is TGTGCCAGCAGCCTGATGGAGGCGGGGCCTTACGAGCAGTACTTC. The encoded protein is CASSLMEAGPYEQYF.

This chain uses TRBV29-1 with TRBJ2-1; 9 bases are shared with TRBD2. Trimming took 0 bases from V and 8 from J; bases not matched to a gene: 8. The CDR3 is 15 amino acids. CDR1 SQVTM and CDR2 ANQGSEA come from the germline V gene. CDR3 coding DNA: TGCAGCGTTGAAGATATGGCTAGCGGGACCGATGAGCAGTTCTTC. This gives the protein CSVEDMASGTDEQFF.

The rearrangement joins TRBV29-1 to TRBJ2-3; the D is unclear. Germline V gene data show CDR1 as SQVTM and CDR2 as ANQGSEA. V was shortened by 0 bases and J by 2 bases, with 15 bases between the two germline ends. The CDR3 runs to 16 residues. The CDR3, as DNA: TGCAGCGTTGAAGATCCCCGGGTGGCCTACACAGATACGCAGTATTTT. Its translation: CSVEDPRVAYTDTQYF.